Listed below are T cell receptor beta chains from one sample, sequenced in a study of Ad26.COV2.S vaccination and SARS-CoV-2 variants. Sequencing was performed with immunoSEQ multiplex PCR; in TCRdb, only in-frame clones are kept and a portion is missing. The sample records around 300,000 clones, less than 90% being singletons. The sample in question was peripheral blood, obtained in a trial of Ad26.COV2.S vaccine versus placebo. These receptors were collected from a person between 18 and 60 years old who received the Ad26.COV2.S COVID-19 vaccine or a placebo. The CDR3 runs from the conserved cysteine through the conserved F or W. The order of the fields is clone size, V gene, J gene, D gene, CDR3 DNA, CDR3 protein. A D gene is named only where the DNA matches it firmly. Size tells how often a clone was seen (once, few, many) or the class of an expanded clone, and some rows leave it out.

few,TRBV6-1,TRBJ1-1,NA,TGTGCCAGCAGTGAAGCCCTAAATACCCGTTGGGGTGAAGCTTTCTTT,CASSEALNTRWGEAFF
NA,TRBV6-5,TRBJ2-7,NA,TGTGCCAGCAGCCGTACTAGTCCGTATGAGCAGTACTTC,CASSRTSPYEQYF
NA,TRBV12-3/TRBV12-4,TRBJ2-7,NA,TGTGCCAGCAGTTTAGTCTTTGTGGAGCAGTACTTC,CASSLVFVEQYF
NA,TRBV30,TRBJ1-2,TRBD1,TGTGCCTGGATCCGGACAGGGATATTGAACTATGGCTACACCTTC,CAWIRTGILNYGYTF
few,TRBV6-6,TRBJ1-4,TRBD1,TGTGCCAGCAGTCCGCCGGGACAGTCTAATGAAAAACTGTTTTTT,CASSPPGQSNEKLFF
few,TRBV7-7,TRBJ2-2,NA,TGTGCTAGCAGCCCTAGGTCCCGGAACACCGGGGAGCTGTTTTTT,CASSPRSRNTGELFF
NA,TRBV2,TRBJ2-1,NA,TGTGCCAGCATCAATGAGCAGTTCTTC,CASINEQFF
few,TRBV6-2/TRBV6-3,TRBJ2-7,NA,TGTGCCAGCATCCCAGGACTGAGCTCCTACGAGCAGTACTTC,CASIPGLSSYEQYF
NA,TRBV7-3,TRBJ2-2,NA,TGTGCCAGCAGCCCTGCCCGGGGAACCGGGGAGCTGTTTTTT,CASSPARGTGELFF
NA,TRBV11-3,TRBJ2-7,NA,TGTGCCAGCAGCTTCGGAGAGATCGTGATCGTGGCAGGACCCTACGAGCAGTACTTC,CASSFGEIVIVAGPYEQYF
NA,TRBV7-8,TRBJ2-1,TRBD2,TGTGCCAGCAGCTTACCCGCGGGAGGGTGGGGTGAGCAGTTCTTC,CASSLPAGGWGEQFF
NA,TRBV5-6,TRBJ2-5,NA,TGTGCCAGCAGCTCGACCCCCTCAACAGGGCAAGAGACCCAGTACTTC,CASSSTPSTGQETQYF